Shown below are 20 T cell receptor beta chains from a single sample sequenced in a study of blood T cell repertoires in COVID-19. Sequencing was performed with immunoSEQ multiplex PCR; in TCRdb, only in-frame clones are kept and a portion is missing. The profile shows roughly 230,000 clones, about 87% of them singletons. Sequenced input: peripheral blood. The receptors shown here come from a man between 65 and 80 years old with acute or convalescent COVID-19.

This sequence joins TRBV19 and TRBJ2-7; no clear D. The ends were cut back, 6 bases at V and 0 bases at J, with 9 bases in the middle. The CDR3 runs 13 residues. The germline CDR1 and CDR2 sequences are LNHDA and SQIVND (reference sequence). As DNA, the CDR3 is TGTGCCAGTAGGCGGCAGAACTCCTACGAGCAGTACTTC. It codes for CASRRQNSYEQYF.

This clone has only one observation. The rearrangement links TRBV5-1 to TRBJ2-1; no clear D gene. The CDR3 has 14 amino acids. The germline V and J ends were trimmed by 1 base and 5 bases, with 10 bases remaining between them. Germline loops: CDR1 SGHRS, CDR2 YFSETQ. The CDR3 is CASSLSLLHNEQFF. The CDR3 bases are TGCGCCAGCAGCTTGTCTCTCCTCCACAATGAGCAGTTCTTC.

The V call is TRBV4-1, the J call TRBJ2-1, with D unclear. The CDR3 is 16 residues long. Germline lookup yields CDR1 MGHRA and CDR2 YSYEKL. V was shortened by 1 base and J by 0 bases, with 10 bases between the two germline ends. The DNA of the CDR3 is TGCGCCAGCAGCCAAGTTAACATGATCTCCTACAATGAGCAGTTCTTC. Its protein product is CASSQVNMISYNEQFF.

This clone was observed once. The chain employs TRBV4-3 and TRBJ1-3; TRBD1 is a possible D gene (5 bases). This CDR3 has 15 residues. V was clipped by 0 bases and J by 4 bases, with 10 bases between them. Germline values: CDR1 LGHNA, CDR2 YSLEER. The CDR3 spells CASSQDRQRGNTIYF. The CDR3 coding sequence is TGCGCCAGCAGCCAAGACCGACAGAGGGGAAACACCATATATTTT.

The chain couples TRBV19 to TRBJ1-3; D ambiguous. V shed 5 bases and J shed 0 bases, with 11 bases lying between them. This CDR3 has 15 amino acids. The germline V gene encodes CDR1 LNHDA and CDR2 SQIVND (reference sequence). The chain's CDR3 is CASSAAVVSGNTIYF. CDR3 nucleotide sequence: TGTGCCAGTAGTGCCGCGGTTGTCTCTGGAAACACCATATATTTT. Full variable domain (outside the CDR3, taken from reference TRBV19 and TRBJ1-3): DGGITQSPKYLFRKEGQNVTLSCEQNLNHDAMYWYRQDPGQGLRLIYYSQIVNDFQKGDIAEGYSVSREKKESFPLTVTSAQKNPTAFYLCASSAAVVSGNTIYFGEGSWLTVV.

The chain is built from TRBV7-3 and TRBJ1-1; TRBD1 matches at 7 bases. This CDR3 contains 14 residues. Germline lookup yields CDR1 SGHTA and CDR2 FQGTGA. V lost 4 bases and J lost 5; bases outside the gene matches: 7. The DNA of the CDR3 is TGTGCCAGCAGCTACAACAGGGGTGGAACTGAAGCTTTCTTT. Its protein product is CASSYNRGGTEAFF.

The chain is built from TRBV7-6 and TRBJ2-3; the D is unclear. Trimming removed 5 bases from V and 0 bases from J, with 9 bases in between. Germline V gene lookup returns CDR1 SGHVS and CDR2 FNYEAQ. This CDR3 region has 14 residues. The CDR3 nucleotides are TGTGCCAGCAGCGAGTATTCTAGCACAGATACGCAGTATTTT. Translating it yields CASSEYSSTDTQYF.

The chain recombines TRBV4-2 with TRBJ2-5; 9 bases are shared with TRBD2. Germline V gene data show CDR1 as LGHNA and CDR2 as YNFKEQ. Germline trimming cut 4 bases from V and 5 bases from J; bases unmatched to any gene: 20. The CDR3 is made up of 19 amino acids. As DNA, the CDR3 is TGTGCCAGCAGCCCCTTGCGGCTTAGTAGCGGGAGTAGGCAGGAGACCCAGTACTTC. Its translation is CASSPLRLSSGSRQETQYF.

This rearrangement joins TRBV4-1 to TRBJ2-1; 8 bases agree with TRBD2. Germline V CDR1 and CDR2: MGHRA, YSYEKL. The CDR3 is 13 amino acids. With 6 bases clipped from V and 6 bases from J, the junction kept 4 bases outside the gene matches. CDR3 sequence (DNA): TGCGCCAGCAGGGGACTAGTTATCAATGAGCAGTTCTTC. Its translation is CASRGLVINEQFF.

J is TRBJ1-5 and V is TRBV7-9, with 8 bases aligning to TRBD1. The junction had 18 bases not matched to a gene; V was cut back by 6 bases and J by 2 bases. This CDR3 is 19 amino acids long. Per the germline V gene, CDR1 is SEHNR and CDR2 is FQNEAQ (reference sequence). In nucleotides, the CDR3 is TGTGCCAGCAGTTCCATTCTAGGGACAGGCGAATTGGGCAATCAGCCCCAGCATTTT. It is translated as CASSSILGTGELGNQPQHF.

The genes are TRBV19 and TRBJ1-2; 7 bases align to TRBD1. This CDR3 has 11 amino acids. Per the germline V gene, CDR1 is LNHDA and CDR2 is SQIVND (reference sequence). The trim removed 8 bases at V and 8 bases at J, leaving 5 bases unmatched. The chain's CDR3 is CASRQGLGYTF. In nucleotides, the CDR3 is TGTGCCAGTCGACAGGGCTTAGGCTACACCTTC.

This clone is a singleton in its sample. The chain carries TRBV30 and TRBJ2-7, with 8 nucleotides matching TRBD1. This CDR3 spans 16 amino acids. CDR1 and CDR2 (germline): GTSNPN, SVGIG (reference sequence). V shed 2 bases and J 6 bases; nucleotides not matched to a gene: 15. CDR3 protein: CAWSSLPLTGVGEQYF. CDR3 coding DNA: TGTGCCTGGAGTTCCCTCCCCTTGACAGGGGTCGGCGAGCAGTACTTC.

This clone was observed a few times. In DNA form, the CDR3 reads TGTGCCATCAGGAGGAACTATGGCTACACCTTC. Translated: CAIRRNYGYTF. The J gene is TRBJ1-2, the V gene TRBV10-3; D is unclear. The CDR3 totals 11 residues. Germline V gene lookup returns CDR1 ENHRY and CDR2 SYGVKD. V was shortened by 6 bases and J by 2 bases, with 4 bases between the two germline ends.

The chain's CDR3 is CASSGEGGYNSNQPQHF. Here the CDR3 DNA reads TGTGCCAGCAGTGGGGAAGGGGGCTATAATAGCAATCAGCCCCAGCATTTT. This chain links TRBV2 with TRBJ1-5; 7 bases are a match to TRBD1. The germline V gene has CDR1 SNHLY and CDR2 FYNNEI. Unmatched junction bases numbered 9, after V lost 4 bases and J lost 0 bases. CDR3 length: 17 residues.

The table lists this clone with a count of one. The chain combines TRBV20-1 with TRBJ1-5, with a tentative D call TRBD1 (5 bases). Trimming left V 3 bases short and J 4 bases short, with 13 bases between. This CDR3 has 14 residues. Germline V gene lookup returns CDR1 DFQATT and CDR2 SNEGSKA (reference sequence). CDR3 amino acids: CSASEPGRNQPQHF. Here the CDR3 DNA reads TGCAGTGCTAGTGAGCCAGGGCGAAATCAGCCCCAGCATTTT.

The V and J genes are TRBV7-3 and TRBJ1-2; TRBD1 aligns across 9 bases. With V trimmed by 5 bases and J by 2 bases, 6 bases remained unmatched. This CDR3 is built from 15 residues. In germline, CDR1 is SGHTA, CDR2 FQGTGA. The CDR3 protein is CASSPTGGTNYGYTF. The CDR3 coding sequence is TGTGCCAGCAGCCCCACAGGGGGCACCAACTATGGCTACACCTTC.

V is TRBV24-1 and J is TRBJ2-3; 11 bases line up with TRBD1. The V and J ends lost 9 bases and 10 bases, in that order; junction bases with no gene match: 11. The CDR3 contains 14 residues. Per the germline V gene, CDR1 is KGHDR and CDR2 is SFDVKD. CDR3: CATSTGTGGRAQYF. In DNA, the CDR3 is TGTGCCACCTCGACCGGGACAGGGGGAAGAGCGCAGTATTTT.

The V and J genes are TRBV7-2 and TRBJ2-7; 11 bases agree with TRBD2. Trimming took 5 bases from V and 2 from J; bases not matched to a gene: 8. Looked up from germline, CDR1 is SGHTA and CDR2 is FQGNSA. CDR3 length: 16 amino acids. CDR3 bases: TGTGCCAGCAGCCCTCGACTAGCGGGACTCACCTACGAGCAGTACTTC. It specifies CASSPRLAGLTYEQYF. Variable domain in full (rest from reference TRBV7-2 and TRBJ2-7): GAGVSQSPSNKVTEKGKDVELRCDPISGHTALYWYRQSLGQGLEFLIYFQGNSAPDKSGLPSDRFSAERTGGSVSTLTIQRTQQEDSAVYLCASSPRLAGLTYEQYFGPGTRLTVT.

V usage is TRBV5-1 and J usage is TRBJ2-1, with 7 bases identical to TRBD1. Germline CDR1 is SGHRS and CDR2 is YFSETQ. V lost 4 bases and J lost 9; bases outside the gene matches: 4. The CDR3 sequence is 12 residues long. Written as DNA, the CDR3 is TGCGCCAGCAGCCCCACAGGGGTTGAGCAGTTCTTC. Translation gives CASSPTGVEQFF.

The chain employs TRBV23-1 and TRBJ2-3; D is possibly TRBD1 (5 bases). TRBV23-1 is flagged as an ORF with uncertain function. The CDR3 has 14 amino acids. The germline V and J ends were trimmed by 1 base and 3 bases, with 8 bases remaining between them. CDR3 nucleotide sequence: TGCGCCAGCAGTCAATGTAACAGGACAGATACGCAGTATTTT. It codes for CASSQCNRTDTQYF.